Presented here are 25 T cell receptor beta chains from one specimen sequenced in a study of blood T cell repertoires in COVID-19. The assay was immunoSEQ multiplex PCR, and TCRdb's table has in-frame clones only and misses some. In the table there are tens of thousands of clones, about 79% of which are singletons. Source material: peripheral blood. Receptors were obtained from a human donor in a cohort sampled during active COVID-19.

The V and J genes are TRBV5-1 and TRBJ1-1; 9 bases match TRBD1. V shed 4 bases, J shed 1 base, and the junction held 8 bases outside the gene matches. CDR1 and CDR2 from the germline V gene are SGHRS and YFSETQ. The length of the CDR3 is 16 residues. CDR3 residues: CASSRTGARANTEAFF. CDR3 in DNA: TGCGCCAGCAGCCGGACAGGGGCGCGGGCGAACACTGAAGCTTTCTTT.

The CDR3 spells CASSSPGGAAEAFF. DNA of the CDR3: TGTGCCAGCAGTAGCCCAGGGGGTGCCGCTGAAGCTTTCTTT. The chain is built from TRBV28 and TRBJ1-1; 7 bases match TRBD1. The CDR3 is 14 residues long. Germline V lookup: CDR1 MDHEN, CDR2 SYDVKM. The J segment lost 6 bases and the V segment lost 5 bases, leaving 9 bases of the junction unmatched.

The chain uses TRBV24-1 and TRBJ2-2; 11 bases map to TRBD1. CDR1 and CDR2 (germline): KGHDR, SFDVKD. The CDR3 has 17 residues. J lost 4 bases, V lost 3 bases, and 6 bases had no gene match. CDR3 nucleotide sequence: TGTGCCACCAGTGATCCTGGGACAGGGGGACCCACCGGGGAGCTGTTTTTT. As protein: CATSDPGTGGPTGELFF.

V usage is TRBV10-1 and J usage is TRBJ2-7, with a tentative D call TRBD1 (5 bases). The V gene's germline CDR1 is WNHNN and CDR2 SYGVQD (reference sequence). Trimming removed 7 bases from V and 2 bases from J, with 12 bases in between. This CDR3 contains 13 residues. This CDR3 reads CASKHRSTYEQYF. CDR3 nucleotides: TGCGCCAGCAAGCACAGGTCAACCTACGAGCAGTACTTC.

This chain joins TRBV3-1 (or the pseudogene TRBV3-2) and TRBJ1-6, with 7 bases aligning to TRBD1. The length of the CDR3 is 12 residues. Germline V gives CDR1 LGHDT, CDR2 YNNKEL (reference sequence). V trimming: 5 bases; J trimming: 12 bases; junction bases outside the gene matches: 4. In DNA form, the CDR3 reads TGTGCCAGCAGCGGCTCAGGGGGACCCCTCCACTTT. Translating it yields CASSGSGGPLHF.

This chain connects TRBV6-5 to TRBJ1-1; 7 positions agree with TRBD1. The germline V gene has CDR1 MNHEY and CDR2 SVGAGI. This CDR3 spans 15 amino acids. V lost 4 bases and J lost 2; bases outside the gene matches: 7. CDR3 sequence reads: CASSSTGVSNTEAFF. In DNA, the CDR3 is TGTGCCAGCAGTTCAACAGGGGTTTCAAACACTGAAGCTTTCTTT.

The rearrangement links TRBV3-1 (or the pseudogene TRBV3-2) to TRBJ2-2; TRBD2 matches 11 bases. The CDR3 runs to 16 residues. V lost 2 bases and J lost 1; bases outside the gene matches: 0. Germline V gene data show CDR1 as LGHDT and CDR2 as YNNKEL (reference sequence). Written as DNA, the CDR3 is TGTGCCAGCAGCCAAACTAGCGGGAGGAACACCGGGGAGCTGTTTTTT. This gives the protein CASSQTSGRNTGELFF.

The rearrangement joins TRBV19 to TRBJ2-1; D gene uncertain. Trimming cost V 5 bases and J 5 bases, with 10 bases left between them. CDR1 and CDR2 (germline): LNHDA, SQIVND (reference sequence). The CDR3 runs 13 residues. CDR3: CASSPGPNNEQFF. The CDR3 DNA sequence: TGTGCCAGTAGTCCTGGGCCGAACAATGAGCAGTTCTTC.

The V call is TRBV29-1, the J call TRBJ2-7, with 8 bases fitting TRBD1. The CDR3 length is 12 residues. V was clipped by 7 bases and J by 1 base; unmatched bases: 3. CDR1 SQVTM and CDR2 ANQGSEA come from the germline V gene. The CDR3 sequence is CSAGTGSYEQYF. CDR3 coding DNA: TGCAGCGCCGGGACAGGTTCCTACGAGCAGTACTTC.

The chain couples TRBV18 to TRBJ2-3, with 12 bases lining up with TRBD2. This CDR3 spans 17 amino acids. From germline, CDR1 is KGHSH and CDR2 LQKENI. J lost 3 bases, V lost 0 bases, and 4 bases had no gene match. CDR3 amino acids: CASSPPTGTSGTDTQYF. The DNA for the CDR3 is TGTGCCAGCTCACCACCAACCGGGACTAGCGGGACAGATACGCAGTATTTT. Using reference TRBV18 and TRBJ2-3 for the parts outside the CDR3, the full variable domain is NAGVMQNPRHLVRRRGQEARLRCSPMKGHSHVYWYRQLPEEGLKFMVYLQKENIIDESGMPKERFSAEFPKEGPSILRIQQVVRGDSAAYFCASSPPTGTSGTDTQYFGPGTRLTVL.

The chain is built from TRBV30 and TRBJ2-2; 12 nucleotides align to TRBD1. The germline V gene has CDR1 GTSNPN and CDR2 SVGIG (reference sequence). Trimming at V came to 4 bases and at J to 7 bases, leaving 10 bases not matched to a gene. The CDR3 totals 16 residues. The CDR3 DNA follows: TGTGCCTGGATGGGACCGGGACAGGGGGCAAACGGGGAGCTGTTTTTT. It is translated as CAWMGPGQGANGELFF.

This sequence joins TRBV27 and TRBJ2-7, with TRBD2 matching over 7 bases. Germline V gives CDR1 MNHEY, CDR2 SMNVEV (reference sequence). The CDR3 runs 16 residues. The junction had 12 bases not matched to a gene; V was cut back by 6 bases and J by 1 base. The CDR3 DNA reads TGTGCCAGCAGCAGTGACGGCGGGAGTGTGTCCTACGAGCAGTACTTC. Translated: CASSSDGGSVSYEQYF.

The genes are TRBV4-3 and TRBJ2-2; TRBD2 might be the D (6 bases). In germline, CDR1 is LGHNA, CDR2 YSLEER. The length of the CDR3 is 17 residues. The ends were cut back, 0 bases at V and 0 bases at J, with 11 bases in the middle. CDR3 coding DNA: TGCGCCAGCAGCCAAGAGCCAGCGGGTACGAACACCGGGGAGCTGTTTTTT. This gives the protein CASSQEPAGTNTGELFF.

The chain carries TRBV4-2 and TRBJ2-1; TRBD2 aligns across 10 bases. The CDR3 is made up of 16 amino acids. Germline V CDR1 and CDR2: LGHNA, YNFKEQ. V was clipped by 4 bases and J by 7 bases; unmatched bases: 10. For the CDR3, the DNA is TGTGCCAGCAGCCGAAAAAGCGGGAGGGCAGGGAATGAGCAGTTCTTC. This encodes CASSRKSGRAGNEQFF.

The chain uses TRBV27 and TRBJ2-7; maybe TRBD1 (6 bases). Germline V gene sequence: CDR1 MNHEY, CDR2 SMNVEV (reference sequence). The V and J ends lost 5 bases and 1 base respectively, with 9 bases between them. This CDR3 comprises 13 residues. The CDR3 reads CASSHRASYEQYF. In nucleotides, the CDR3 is TGTGCCAGCAGTCACAGGGCGTCCTACGAGCAGTACTTC.

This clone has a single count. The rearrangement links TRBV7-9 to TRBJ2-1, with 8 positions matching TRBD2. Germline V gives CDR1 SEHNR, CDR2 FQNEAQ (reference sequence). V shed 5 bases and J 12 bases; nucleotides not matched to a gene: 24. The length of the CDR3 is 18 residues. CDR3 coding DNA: TGTGCCAGCAGCCCCGGGGGGGCGACTACCTACTCTCAAATCCGGCAGTTCTTC. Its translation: CASSPGGATTYSQIRQFF. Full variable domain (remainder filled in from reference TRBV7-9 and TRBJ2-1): DTGVSQNPRHKITKRGQNVTFRCDPISEHNRLYWYRQTLGQGPEFLTYFQNEAQLEKSRLLSDRFSAERPKGSFSTLEIQRTEQGDSAMYLCASSPGGATTYSQIRQFFGPGTRLTVL.

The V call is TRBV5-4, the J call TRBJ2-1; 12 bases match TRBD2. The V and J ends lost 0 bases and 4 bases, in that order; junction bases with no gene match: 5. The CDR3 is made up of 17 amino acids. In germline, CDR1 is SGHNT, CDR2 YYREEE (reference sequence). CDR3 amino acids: CASSLALAGGTYNEQFF. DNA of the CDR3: TGTGCCAGCAGCTTGGCGCTAGCGGGAGGGACTTACAATGAGCAGTTCTTC.

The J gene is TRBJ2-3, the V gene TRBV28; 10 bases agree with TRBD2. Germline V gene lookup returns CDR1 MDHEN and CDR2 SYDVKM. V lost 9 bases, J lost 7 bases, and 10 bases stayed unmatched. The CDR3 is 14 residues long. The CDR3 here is CASRKGTSEYTQYF. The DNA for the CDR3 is TGTGCCAGTAGGAAGGGGACTAGCGAATATACGCAGTATTTT.

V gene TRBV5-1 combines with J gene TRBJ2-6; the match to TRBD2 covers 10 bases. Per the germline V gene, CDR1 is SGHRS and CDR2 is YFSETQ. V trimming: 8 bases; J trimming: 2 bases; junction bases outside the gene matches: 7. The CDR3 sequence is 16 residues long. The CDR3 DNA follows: TGCGCCAGTGGGGCTAGCGGGAGTGCTGGGGCCAACGTCCTGACTTTC. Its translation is CASGASGSAGANVLTF.

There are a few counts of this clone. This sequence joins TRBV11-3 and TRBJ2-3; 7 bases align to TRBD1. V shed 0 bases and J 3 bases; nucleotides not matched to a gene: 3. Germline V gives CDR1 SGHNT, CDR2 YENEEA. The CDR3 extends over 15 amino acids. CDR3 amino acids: CASSLEGQRTDTQYF. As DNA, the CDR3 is TGTGCCAGCAGCTTAGAGGGACAGCGAACAGATACGCAGTATTTT.

The CDR3 sequence: CASSRGEDNSPLHF. As DNA, the CDR3 is TGTGCCAGCAGCCGCGGGGAAGATAATTCACCCCTCCACTTT. This chain connects TRBV6-5 to TRBJ1-6, with unresolved D. Germline values: CDR1 MNHEY, CDR2 SVGAGI. Trimming took 6 bases from V and 5 from J, leaving 11 bases between them. CDR3 length: 14 amino acids.

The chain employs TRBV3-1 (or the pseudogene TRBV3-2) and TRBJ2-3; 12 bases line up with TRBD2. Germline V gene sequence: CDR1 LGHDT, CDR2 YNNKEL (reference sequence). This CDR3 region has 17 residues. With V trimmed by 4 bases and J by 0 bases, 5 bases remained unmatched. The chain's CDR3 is CASSRGLAGASTDTQYF. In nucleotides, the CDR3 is TGTGCCAGCAGCCGGGGACTAGCGGGTGCTAGCACAGATACGCAGTATTTT.

The CDR3: CASSLIGTVYNEQFF. Written as DNA, the CDR3 is TGTGCCAGCAGCCTTATAGGGACAGTCTACAATGAGCAGTTCTTC. The chain has TRBV11-1 and TRBJ2-1, with TRBD1 identical over 7 bases. In germline, CDR1 is SGHAT, CDR2 FQDESV (reference sequence). Trimming removed 5 bases from V and 3 bases from J; junction bases left unmatched: 7. The CDR3 runs to 15 residues.

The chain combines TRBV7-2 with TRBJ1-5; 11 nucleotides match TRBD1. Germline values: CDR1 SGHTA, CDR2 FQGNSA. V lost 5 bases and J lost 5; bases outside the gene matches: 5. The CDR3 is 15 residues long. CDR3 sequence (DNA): TGTGCCAGCAGCACCGGACAGGGGGCCTATCAGCCCCAGCATTTT. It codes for CASSTGQGAYQPQHF.

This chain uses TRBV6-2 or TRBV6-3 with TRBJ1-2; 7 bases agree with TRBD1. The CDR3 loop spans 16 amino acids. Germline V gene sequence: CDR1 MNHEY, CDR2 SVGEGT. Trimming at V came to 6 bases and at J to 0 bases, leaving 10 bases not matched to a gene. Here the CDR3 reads CASSRTGQATNYGYTF. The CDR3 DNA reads TGTGCCAGCAGCCGGACAGGACAGGCCACTAACTATGGCTACACCTTC.